Listed below are T cell receptor beta chains from one sample, sequenced in a study of blood T cell repertoires in COVID-19. This table comes from immunoSEQ multiplex PCR, and its TCRdb copy is limited to in-frame clones, with some not included. The sample holds around 150,000 clones; almost 85% are singletons and the top ten take approximately 3.6%. Specimen: PBMCs or T cells enriched from blood (not recorded which). These receptors originate from a woman aged 50 to 60 with acute COVID-19. Each CDR3 is given with its conserved first and last residue. A D gene is named only where the DNA matches it firmly. Clone size is shown for a subset of rows, as once, few, many or a class of expanded clone.

d_call j_call v_call clone_size cdr3_length cdr3_nt cdr3_aa
TRBD1 TRBJ1-6 TRBV19 NA 12 TGTGCCAGTGGGACAGAGCAAGGGACCCTCCACTTT CASGTEQGTLHF
TRBD1 TRBJ1-5 TRBV5-6 NA 15 TGTGCCAGCAGCCTCTGGGGACAGGGGAATCAGCCCCAGCATTTT CASSLWGQGNQPQHF
NA TRBJ1-2 TRBV5-4 NA 15 TGTGCCAGCAGCCCCCCCCGGGCCGCAGCGGGCGGCTACACCTTC CASSPPRAAAGGYTF
TRBD1 TRBJ1-6 TRBV5-4 NA 17 TGTGCCAGCAGCTTCGGACAGGGGGGTCGAGGAAATTCACCCCTCCACTTT CASSFGQGGRGNSPLHF
NA TRBJ2-4 TRBV5-1 NA 16 TGCGCCAGCAGCTTCCAAGGGGGGGGAGGTCGAAACATTCAGTACTTC CASSFQGGGGRNIQYF
NA TRBJ2-1 TRBV5-3 NA 9 TGTGCCAGAACCGGTGAGCAGTTCTTC CARTGEQFF
NA TRBJ2-7 TRBV9 few 15 TGTGCCAGCAGCTCCCTGGACAGGGAGGGGAGAGAGCAGTACTTC CASSSLDREGREQYF
NA TRBJ1-2 TRBV12-3/TRBV12-4 NA 12 TGTGCCAGCAGTTTTCAGGGGTACGGCTACACCTTC CASSFQGYGYTF
TRBD2 TRBJ2-3 TRBV19 NA 15 TGTGCCAGTAGTATTACTAGCGGTTACACAGATACGCAGTATTTT CASSITSGYTDTQYF
TRBD1 TRBJ2-7 TRBV5-1 NA 14 TGCGCCAGCAGCTTGGGGACAGGAAACTACGAGCAGTACTTC CASSLGTGNYEQYF
NA TRBJ1-5 TRBV14 NA 11 TGTGCCAGCAGCCCCTATCAGCCCCAGCATTTT CASSPYQPQHF
TRBD2 TRBJ2-3 TRBV11-3 once 14 TGTGCCAGCGCCTGGGGAGGGTCGCCAGATACGCAGTATTTT CASAWGGSPDTQYF
TRBD1 TRBJ1-2 TRBV29-1 NA 13 TGCAGCGTTGGGGACAGGGGACCAGGTGGCTACACCTTC CSVGDRGPGGYTF
NA TRBJ1-3 TRBV5-1 NA 17 TGCGCCAGCAGCCCCGACGCTTACGCAACAGGGGGAAACACCATATATTTT CASSPDAYATGGNTIYF
TRBD2 TRBJ2-1 TRBV3-1/TRBV3-2 NA 16 TGTGCCAGCAGCCCTCTAGGCAGCGGGAGCTACAATGAGCAGTTCTTC CASSPLGSGSYNEQFF
TRBD1 TRBJ1-5 TRBV19 NA 15 TGTGCCAGTACCCAGACAGGGGGCCGCAATCAGCCCCAGCATTTT CASTQTGGRNQPQHF
TRBD2 TRBJ2-1 TRBV5-1 NA 14 TGCGCCAGCACTGGACTAGCGGGGGGAACGGGACAGTTCTTC CASTGLAGGTGQFF
NA TRBJ1-4 TRBV5-5 NA 16 TGTGCCAGCAGCTGGAGACGGAGTACCACTAATGAAAAACTGTTTTTT CASSWRRSTTNEKLFF
TRBD1 TRBJ2-7 TRBV7-6 NA 15 TGTGCCAGCAGCTTAGGGAGTCAGGGGGCCGACGAGCAGTACTTC CASSLGSQGADEQYF
NA TRBJ1-2 TRBV14 NA 13 TGTGCCAGCAGCCAGCAGGGGAGCTATGGCTACACCTTC CASSQQGSYGYTF
TRBD2 TRBJ2-1 TRBV7-6 NA 15 TGTGCCAGCAGCTTAACCCGCGGGAGGGCGGATGAGCAGTTCTTC CASSLTRGRADEQFF
TRBD2 TRBJ2-1 TRBV12-3/TRBV12-4 NA 13 TGTGCCAGCAGTTTACTAGCGGGTAATGAGCAGTTCTTC CASSLLAGNEQFF
TRBD2 TRBJ2-7 TRBV7-2 NA 15 TGTGCCAGCAGCCATACGTTAGCGGGAGCCTACGAGCAGTACTTC CASSHTLAGAYEQYF
NA TRBJ2-5 TRBV2 NA 14 TGTGCCAGCAGGCGCGGTCGGACGGGGGAGACCCAGTACTTC CASRRGRTGETQYF
NA TRBJ2-1 TRBV5-1 once 16 TGCGCCAGCAGCCCCGAGGCAGGGCCATCCTACAATGAGCAGTTCTTC CASSPEAGPSYNEQFF
TRBD2 TRBJ2-1 TRBV4-2 NA 15 TGTGCCAGCAGCCCCTATGGCGGGAGGGACAATGAGCAGTTCTTC CASSPYGGRDNEQFF
NA TRBJ1-2 TRBV3-1/TRBV3-2 NA 13 TGTGCCAGCAGCCGGAGGGGTGTCTATGGCTACACCTTC CASSRRGVYGYTF
NA TRBJ1-2 TRBV30 NA 11 TGTGCCCGACATGGCGGGGTCGGCTACACCTTC CARHGGVGYTF
NA TRBJ1-2 TRBV28 NA 11 TGTGCCAGTGTAGCTAACTATGGCTACACCTTC CASVANYGYTF
TRBD2 TRBJ2-1 TRBV4-3 once 16 TGCGCCAGCAGCCAAAGGGGCGGGGGATCTTACAATGAGCAGTTCTTC CASSQRGGGSYNEQFF
NA TRBJ1-1 TRBV3-1/TRBV3-2 NA 13 TGTGCCAGCAGCACAGACCCGAACACTGAAGCTTTCTTT CASSTDPNTEAFF
TRBD1 TRBJ1-2 TRBV27 few 15 TGTGCCAGCAGTTTGCTTGGCAGGGGGGACTATGGCTACACCTTC CASSLLGRGDYGYTF
NA TRBJ1-2 TRBV25-1 NA 14 TGTGCCAGCAGCGTAGGGGATTGGGGCTATGGCTACACCTTC CASSVGDWGYGYTF
NA TRBJ2-7 TRBV5-6 NA 14 TGTGCCAGCAGCTTACAGGGTAGCTCCTACGAGCAGTACTTC CASSLQGSSYEQYF
TRBD2 TRBJ2-1 TRBV7-2 once 14 TGTGCCAGCAGTTCTGAGATAGCGGGGGGGCAGCAGTTCTTC CASSSEIAGGQQFF
TRBD2 TRBJ2-7 TRBV5-1 NA 15 TGCGCCAGCAGCACACCAGGCGGGAGCGTGGACGAGCAGTACTTC CASSTPGGSVDEQYF
TRBD2 TRBJ2-1 TRBV6-5 NA 11 TGTGCCAGCAGCCGGGGGGTCGAGCAGTTCTTC CASSRGVEQFF
NA TRBJ1-2 TRBV6-1 NA 14 TGTGCCAGCAGTGAAGCGCGGGGAAACTATGGCTACACCTTC CASSEARGNYGYTF
NA TRBJ2-2 TRBV7-6 NA 18 TGTGCCAGCAGCTTATCCACGATAGGGGTTTTGACCACCGGGGAGCTGTTTTTT CASSLSTIGVLTTGELFF
TRBD1 TRBJ2-1 TRBV15 few 15 TGTGCCACCAGCGGGACAGGGGGCTTTAACAATGAGCAGTTCTTC CATSGTGGFNNEQFF
TRBD1 TRBJ1-1 TRBV3-1/TRBV3-2 once 15 TGTGCCAGCAGCCGGTCACAGGGGTGGAACACTGAAGCTTTCTTT CASSRSQGWNTEAFF
NA TRBJ2-1 TRBV6-2/TRBV6-3 NA 13 TGTGCCAGCAGTGACACTAGTTACAATGAGCAGTTCTTC CASSDTSYNEQFF
TRBD1 TRBJ2-7 TRBV5-1 NA 15 TGCGCCAGCAGCTACGGGACAGGGGGTGGGGACGAGCAGTACTTC CASSYGTGGGDEQYF
NA TRBJ1-1 TRBV6-5 NA 15 TGTGCCAGCAGGACTGGGGCGGCGGGGACGGGCGAAGCTTTCTTT CASRTGAAGTGEAFF
TRBD2 TRBJ2-1 TRBV7-3 NA 15 TGTGCCAGCAGCTCGGAGGGACTAGCGGTTGGCGAGCAGTTCTTC CASSSEGLAVGEQFF
NA TRBJ1-2 TRBV30 NA 13 TGTGCCTGGAGTGTGGCCGGAGTCTATGGCTACACCTTC CAWSVAGVYGYTF
NA TRBJ2-7 TRBV4-1 NA 13 TGCGCCAGCAGGCCCGGGTACTCCTACGAGCAGTACTTC CASRPGYSYEQYF
TRBD1 TRBJ1-2 TRBV10-3 NA 14 TGTGCCATCAGCAATCCGGGACAGGGGCATGGCTACACCTTC CAISNPGQGHGYTF
TRBD2 TRBJ2-3 TRBV3-1/TRBV3-2 NA 18 TGTGCCAGCAGCGCGCAAGGAGCTAGCGGGAGTTTCGGAGATACGCAGTATTTT CASSAQGASGSFGDTQYF